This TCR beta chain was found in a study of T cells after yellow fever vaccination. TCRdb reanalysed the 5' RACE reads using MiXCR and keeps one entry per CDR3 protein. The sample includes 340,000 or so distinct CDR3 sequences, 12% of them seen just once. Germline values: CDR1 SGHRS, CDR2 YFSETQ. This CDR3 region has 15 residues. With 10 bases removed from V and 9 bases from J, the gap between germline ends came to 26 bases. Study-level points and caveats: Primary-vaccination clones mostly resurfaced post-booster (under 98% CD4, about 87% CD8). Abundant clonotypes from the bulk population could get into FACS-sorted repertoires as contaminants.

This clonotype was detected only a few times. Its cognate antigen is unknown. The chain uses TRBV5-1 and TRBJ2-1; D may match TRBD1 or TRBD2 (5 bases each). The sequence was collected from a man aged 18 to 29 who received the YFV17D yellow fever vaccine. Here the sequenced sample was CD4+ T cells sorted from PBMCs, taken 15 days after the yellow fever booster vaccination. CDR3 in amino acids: CASCDRDVVSSEQFF. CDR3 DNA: TGCGCCTCCTGCGACCGGGACGTCGTTTCGTCTGAGCAGTTCTTC.